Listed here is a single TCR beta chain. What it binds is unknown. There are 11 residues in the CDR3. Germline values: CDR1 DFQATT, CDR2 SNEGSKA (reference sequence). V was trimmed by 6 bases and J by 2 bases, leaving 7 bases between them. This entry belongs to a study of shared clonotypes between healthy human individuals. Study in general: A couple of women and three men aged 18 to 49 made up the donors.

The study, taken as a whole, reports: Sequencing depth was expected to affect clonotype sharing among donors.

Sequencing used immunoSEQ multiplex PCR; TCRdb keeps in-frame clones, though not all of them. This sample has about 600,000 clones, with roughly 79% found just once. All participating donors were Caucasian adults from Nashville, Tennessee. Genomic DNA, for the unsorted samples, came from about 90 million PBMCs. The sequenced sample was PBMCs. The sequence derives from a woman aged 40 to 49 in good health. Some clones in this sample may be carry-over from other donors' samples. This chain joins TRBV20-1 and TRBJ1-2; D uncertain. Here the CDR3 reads CSAAGNYGYTF. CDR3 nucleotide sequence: TGCAGTGCCGCGGGGAACTATGGCTACACCTTC.